This T cell receptor (beta chain) comes out of a study of T-cell memory formation after mild COVID-19. Study at large: TCR clusters showed largely donor specificity. Broader study findings: CD8+ contracting clones occupied EMRA, while CD4+ ones occupied mainly CM and EM.

From the 5' RACE reads, TCRdb called clonotypes with MiXCR, one entry per CDR3 protein. Here the sample spans more than 300,000 distinct CDR3 sequences, roughly 19% being singletons. Worth noting for this clonotype: Its specificity is not known.

Germline-derived CDR1 and CDR2 are SGHRS and YFSETQ. V shed 4 bases and J shed 9 bases, with 20 bases lying between them. There are 14 residues in the CDR3. This receptor was identified in a man aged 18 to 29 who had mild COVID-19 (a few samples of this study predate the infection). Cell type and time point are not known. Material: PBMCs or a T cell subset sorted from them (not recorded which). This chain connects TRBV5-1 to TRBJ2-7; a weak D match, TRBD2 (5 bases). DNA of the CDR3: TGCGCCAGCAGCACTGGGAGCTTTCTTTCCCCGCAGTACTTC. Protein product: CASSTGSFLSPQYF.